This TCR beta chain derives from a study of PD-1 blockade in classical Hodgkin lymphoma. Study-wide points: Partial responders and progressors had significantly lower baseline TCR diversity.

Data came from immunoSEQ multiplex PCR; TCRdb stores just in-frame clones and leaves some out. The sample carries fewer than 20,000 clones, approximately 88% recorded once. Each of the patients experienced relapse following autologous stem cell transplantation, and their brentuximab vedotin exposure differed. Remarks on this clone: As yet, its antigen is unknown.

V lost 0 bases to trimming and J lost 0 bases, with 13 bases between them. CDR3 length: 18 amino acids. CDR1 and CDR2 (germline): SGHRS, YFSETQ. V usage is TRBV5-1 and J usage is TRBJ1-6, with D unclear. This TCR was recovered from a human donor with classical Hodgkin lymphoma. The sequencing here drew on peripheral blood mononuclear cells (PBMCs), taken at baseline. CDR3 nucleotide sequence: TGCGCCAGCAGCTTGGTAGGCTGGGCGCGCTCCTATAATTCACCCCTCCACTTT. Residues: CASSLVGWARSYNSPLHF.